This TCR beta chain came from a study of blood T cell repertoires in COVID-19. Background on the study: Italy, Spain and the United States were the sources of the convalescent and acute COVID-19 samples. PBMCs, B-cell-depleted T cells, or T cells were the source of the cDNA or gDNA that made up the material.

Per the original methods: Estimation of nucleated cell counts was performed using reference gene primer amplification. Method: immunoSEQ multiplex PCR; TCRdb's copy keeps in-frame clones and lacks some. V, J and clone size were drawn from that table, and D and trimming were deduced from the DNA. The profile shows under 250,000 clones, 75% to 90% of them singletons. Trimming took 7 bases from V and 7 from J; bases not matched to a gene: 12. Germline loops: CDR1 LNHDA, CDR2 SQIVND (reference sequence). The CDR3 extends over 16 amino acids. Recruitment covered 20 to 25 US areas and drew participants whose ages spanned roughly 18 to 100 years.

This sequence originates from a woman between 18 and 30 years old in a cohort exposed to, infected with or recovered from COVID-19 (not recorded which). The source material was PBMCs or T cells enriched from blood (not recorded which). V gene TRBV19 combines with J gene TRBJ2-1; 11 bases fit TRBD1. The CDR3 nucleotides are TGTGCCAGTACCATGGGGACAGGGGGGTTTAGGAATGAGCAGTTCTTC. Translating it yields CASTMGTGGFRNEQFF.